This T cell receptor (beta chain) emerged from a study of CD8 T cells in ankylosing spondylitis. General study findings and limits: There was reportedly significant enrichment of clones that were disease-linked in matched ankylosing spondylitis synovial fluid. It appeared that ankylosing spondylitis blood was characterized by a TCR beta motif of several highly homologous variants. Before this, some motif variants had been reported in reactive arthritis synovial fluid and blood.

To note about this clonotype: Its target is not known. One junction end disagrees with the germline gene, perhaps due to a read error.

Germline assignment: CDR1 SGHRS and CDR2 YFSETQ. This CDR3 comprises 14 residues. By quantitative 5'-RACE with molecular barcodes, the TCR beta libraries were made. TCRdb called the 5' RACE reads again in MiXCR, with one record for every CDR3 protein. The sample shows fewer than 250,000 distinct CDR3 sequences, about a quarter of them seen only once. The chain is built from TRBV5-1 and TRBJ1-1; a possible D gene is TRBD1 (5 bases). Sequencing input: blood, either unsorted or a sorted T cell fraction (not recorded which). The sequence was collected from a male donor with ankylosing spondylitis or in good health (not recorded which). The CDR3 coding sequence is TGCGCCAGCAGCTTGGCGACAGCAAACACTGAAGCTATCTTT. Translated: CASSLATANTEAIF.